Listed here is a single T cell receptor (beta chain). The CDR3 consists of 12 residues. Trimming cost V 4 bases and J 0 bases, with 3 bases left between them. CDR1 KGHSH and CDR2 LQKENI come from the germline V gene. These data belong to a study of T cell responses to AZD1222 COVID-19 vaccine. Some clones are missing from TCRdb's copy, which holds only in-frame ones; the method was immunoSEQ multiplex PCR. Among tens of thousands of clones listed, roughly 90% were seen once. The chain links TRBV18 to TRBJ2-5; D is unresolved. This sample comprised peripheral blood, obtained on day 0 of AZD1222 vaccination. The TCR comes from an adult in good health. CDR3 residues: CASSRNQETQYF. The CDR3 DNA is TGTGCCAGCTCACGGAACCAAGAGACCCAGTACTTC.